This T cell receptor beta chain comes out of a study of neoadjuvant anti-PD-1 for oral cavity cancer. Germline trimming cut 1 base from V and 2 bases from J; bases unmatched to any gene: 8. Looked up from germline, CDR1 is SGHTA and CDR2 is FQGNSA. The CDR3 has 17 amino acids. The table came from immunoSEQ multiplex PCR; TCRdb's copy has only in-frame clones and leaves some out. The repertoire has over 30,000 clones, just under 90% of them found once; the top ten carry roughly 4%. The V call is TRBV7-2, the J call TRBJ1-2; 9 nucleotides line up with TRBD1. This TCR came from a person aged 35-79 years with oral cavity squamous cell carcinoma. The source was PBMCs, collected before nivolumab (anti-PD-1) treatment. For the CDR3, the DNA is TGTGCCAGCAGCTTAGGGGTCCCGGGACAGGGAAACTATGGCTACACCTTC. It encodes CASSLGVPGQGNYGYTF.